The sequence of this T cell receptor (gamma chain) was determined in a study of intestinal T cells in coeliac disease (dated by TCRdb to 2018 to 2020). For the study in its entirety: In the TRG cohort, coeliac patients were much younger than controls, with a mean age of 16.0 years compared with 50 to 70 years. Duodenal biopsies from some 30 coeliac disease patients and 21 non-coeliac controls made up a second, larger TCR-gamma (TRG) cohort. The TCR-delta (TRD) cohort included duodenal biopsies from 11 coeliac disease patients and 11 non-coeliac controls.

Based on the germline V gene, the CDR1 and CDR2 sequences are EGSTGY and YDSYTSSV. The V end gives up 9 bases and the J end 10 bases, leaving 6 bases in the junction not matched to a gene. The CDR3 contains 9 residues, cysteine and phenylalanine counted. Only the CDR3 DNA is retained, 27 bases long and in frame from the first base. To prepare the library, multiplex PCR was applied. These reads were obtained on an Ion Torrent PGM. TRG repertoires were amplified from around 0.2 ug of biopsy DNA with the LymphoTrack kit, in which Illumina adapters are carried by the primers. TRG amplicons were cleaned up with AMPure XP beads, measured on a 2100 Bioanalyzer, and combined in equimolar amounts. TRG libraries were sequenced on an Ion PGM instrument. As for the authors' bioinformatics: FastX discarded any read in which over 10% of nucleotides had a quality score below the third quartile for that patient. Reads were aligned with IMGT/HighV-QUEST to assign V, D and J genes, identify CDR3 regions and assess functionality. Sequences were converted to amino acids, and every sequence predicted to be non-functional was removed. CDR3s were split into kmers with and without positional annotation, PCA was performed on kmer frequencies, and samples were clustered using all 1023 combinations of PCs 1-10. Leave-one-out cross-validation was used to validate the classification, with parameters re-optimised on the remaining samples in each round. Shannon diversity was computed with the vegan R package from repeated random subsamples equal to the lowest read count. Identical DNA sequences were merged into single rows after TCRdb reprocessed the public reads with CATT. In this record, the V and J calls reflect TCRdb's handling and not the investigators' own analysis. The sample contains 740 or so gamma-chain clones, about 43% of them found a single time. Around 23% of the sample goes to the ten largest clones.

For each case, genomic DNA was isolated from ten 5-um FFPE scrolls with the QIAamp DNA FFPE tissue kit. Classification of coeliac disease based on the TCR repertoire was tested using fully anonymised formalin-fixed paraffin-embedded duodenal biopsies that were surplus to diagnostic needs. Judged by its sample share, this clone qualifies as large (0.1 to 1%). Its antigen specificity is not known. Within one base of it there is no much larger clone, and no base qualities were kept. This CDR3 is also generated by other DNA sequences in the sample. Broad study findings and their caveats: Age was significantly different between the coeliac and control groups, but splitting the analysis by age did not give a significant classification. FFPE-derived DNA was found to be relatively degraded, and loss of a proportion of TCR sequences in each sample was likely caused by this degradation. In training, clustering based on TRD kmers put every one of the 22 biopsies in the right class, and the leave-one-out accuracy was reported as 91%. Clustering based on TRG put most of the roughly 54 biopsies (roughly 94%) in the right class, and the reported leave-one-out accuracy was about 90%. It was not possible to tell repeated CDR3 amino acid sequences apart from PCR duplicates.

The TCR comes from a human donor with celiac disease. The sample comprised a duodenal biopsy. This chain joins TRGV4 to TRGJ1 or TRGJ2. The CDR3 protein: CATGAKKLF. The bases read TGTGCCACCGGGGCGAAGAAACTCTTT.